One and the same sample provided the 21 T cell receptor beta chains below, sequenced in a study of T cell responses to AZD1222 COVID-19 vaccine. The protocol was immunoSEQ multiplex PCR, while the TCRdb copy is restricted to in-frame clones and leaves out a portion. The sample shows 90,000 to 120,000 clones, over 75% of them seen only once. This specimen was peripheral blood, taken on day 0 of AZD1222 vaccination. These receptors all stem from an adult in good health.

This clone was detected once. This chain uses TRBV7-9 with TRBJ2-7, with D uncertain. Germline CDR1 reads SEHNR; CDR2 reads FQNEAQ (reference sequence). The CDR3 has 12 amino acids. V was clipped by 8 bases and J by 6 bases, with 14 bases between them. The CDR3 spells CASSLPKSEQYF. The CDR3 region has the DNA TGTGCCAGCTCCTTACCAAAATCCGAGCAGTACTTC.

This chain links TRBV3-1 (or the pseudogene TRBV3-2) with TRBJ1-5; TRBD1 matches 7 bases. The CDR3 is 15 residues long. Germline CDR1 LGHDT, CDR2 YNNKEL (reference sequence). V trimming: 4 bases; J trimming: 2 bases; junction bases outside the gene matches: 5. The CDR3 bases are TGTGCCAGCAGCCCCGGCGACAGGGGCAATCAGCCCCAGCATTTT. Its protein product is CASSPGDRGNQPQHF.

The rearrangement joins TRBV15 to TRBJ1-1; weak D call: TRBD1 (6 bases). Per the germline V gene, CDR1 is LNHNV and CDR2 is YYDKDF (reference sequence). This CDR3 is 15 amino acids long. The V end was cut by 0 bases, the J end by 1 base, with 9 bases between. The CDR3 loop reads CATSRDRGRNTEAFF. The CDR3 DNA is TGTGCCACCAGCAGAGACAGGGGCAGGAACACTGAAGCTTTCTTT.

The chain joins TRBV3-1 (or the pseudogene TRBV3-2) to TRBJ1-2; 7 bases agree with TRBD1. V was pared by 1 base and J by 5 bases, with 7 bases of the junction left unmatched. The CDR3 covers 15 residues. The germline CDR1 and CDR2 sequences are LGHDT and YNNKEL (reference sequence). The CDR3 reads CASSQAGLQGYGYTF. CDR3 nucleotides: TGTGCCAGCAGCCAAGCTGGGTTACAGGGGTATGGCTACACCTTC.

V gene TRBV9 combines with J gene TRBJ1-1; 9 nucleotides agree with TRBD1. In germline, CDR1 is SGDLS, CDR2 YYNGEE. Unmatched junction bases numbered 7, after V lost 3 bases and J lost 4 bases. This CDR3 has 15 residues. Here the CDR3 reads CASSGNRGLVTEAFF. The CDR3 DNA is TGTGCCAGCAGCGGGAACAGGGGGCTGGTCACTGAAGCTTTCTTT.

The chain combines TRBV5-1 with TRBJ2-2, with D perhaps matching TRBD2 (7 bases). CDR1 and CDR2 (germline): SGHRS, YFSETQ. This CDR3 comprises 17 residues. V dropped 4 bases and J dropped 0 bases, with 16 bases sitting between them. The CDR3 DNA sequence: TGCGCCAGCAGCGGTGGGGGGGCCTACCCGAACACCGGGGAGCTGTTTTTT. This translates into CASSGGGAYPNTGELFF.

The chain combines TRBV19 with TRBJ2-7; 7 bases line up with TRBD1. CDR3 length equals 15 residues. Germline CDR1 and CDR2: LNHDA and SQIVND (reference sequence). The junction had 9 bases not matched to a gene; V was cut back by 7 bases and J by 0 bases. The CDR3 is CASTPGGQASYEQYF. CDR3 DNA: TGTGCCAGTACCCCAGGTGGACAGGCCTCCTACGAGCAGTACTTC. The whole variable domain, remainder taken from reference TRBV19 and TRBJ2-7, is DGGITQSPKYLFRKEGQNVTLSCEQNLNHDAMYWYRQDPGQGLRLIYYSQIVNDFQKGDIAEGYSVSREKKESFPLTVTSAQKNPTAFYLCASTPGGQASYEQYFGPGTRLTVT.

V is TRBV6-5 and J is TRBJ2-1; tentative D call: TRBD2 (5 bases). V was cut by 6 bases and J by 5 bases, with 17 bases left in between. This CDR3 region has 15 residues. Germline V gene data show CDR1 as MNHEY and CDR2 as SVGAGI. DNA for the CDR3: TGTGCCAGCAGACGCACTAGTGGGCACAACAATGAGCAGTTCTTC. This gives the protein CASRRTSGHNNEQFF.

V usage is TRBV2 and J usage is TRBJ2-7; D gene ambiguous. Germline CDR1 and CDR2: SNHLY and FYNNEI. The CDR3 runs to 12 residues. V was shortened by 6 bases and J by 5 bases, with 11 bases between the two germline ends. The CDR3 reads CASSQGLNEQYF. The CDR3 region has the DNA TGTGCCAGCAGCCAAGGGTTGAACGAGCAGTACTTC.

The rearrangement links TRBV30 to TRBJ1-3; 7 positions match TRBD1. The J segment lost 3 bases and the V segment lost 7 bases, leaving 3 bases of the junction unmatched. This CDR3 comprises 12 residues. The germline gives CDR1 GTSNPN, CDR2 SVGIG (reference sequence). The CDR3 nucleotides are TGTGCCTTTAGGGGGCTTGGAAACACCATATATTTT. This encodes CAFRGLGNTIYF.

This chain links TRBV7-2 with TRBJ2-7; tentatively, D is TRBD1 or TRBD2 (5 bases each). Germline values: CDR1 SGHTA, CDR2 FQGNSA. The CDR3 is made up of 17 amino acids. The germline V and J ends were trimmed by 5 bases and 5 bases, with 25 bases remaining between them. CDR3 coding DNA: TGTGCCAGCAGCCTACGGATTAGTGGGGGTGGGAAAGACGAGCAGTACTTC. Protein: CASSLRISGGGKDEQYF.

This clone was observed once. Here the CDR3 DNA reads TGCGCCAGCAGCCAGGGGGCAACCTCCTCCTACGAGCAGTACTTC. This gives the protein CASSQGATSSYEQYF. This chain links TRBV4-1 with TRBJ2-7; a possible D gene is TRBD1 (6 bases). The V gene lost 3 bases and the J gene lost 0 bases, with 12 bases spanning the gap. The CDR3 is made up of 15 amino acids. Germline CDR1 and CDR2: MGHRA and YSYEKL.

The V call is TRBV29-1, the J call TRBJ1-1, with D tentatively TRBD1 (5 bases). From germline, CDR1 is SQVTM and CDR2 ANQGSEA. The CDR3 is 12 residues long. V lost 3 bases and J 7 bases, leaving 12 bases between the germline ends. This CDR3 reads CSVDIRVGEAFF. CDR3 DNA: TGCAGCGTTGATATCAGGGTTGGTGAAGCTTTCTTT.

The chain has TRBV12-3 or TRBV12-4 and TRBJ1-1; D remains unclear. V was shortened by 5 bases and J by 5 bases, with 6 bases between the two germline ends. The CDR3 runs 11 residues. This CDR3 reads CASSLSTEAFF. The CDR3 DNA reads TGTGCCAGCAGTCTCTCGACTGAAGCTTTCTTT.

The V call is TRBV6-5, the J call TRBJ1-5; 7 bases map to TRBD1. Germline V gives CDR1 MNHEY, CDR2 SVGAGI. V gave up 2 bases and J gave up 6 bases; unmatched junction bases: 7. CDR3 length: 15 residues. CDR3 protein: CASSYGTASGQPQHF. The CDR3 region has the DNA TGTGCCAGCAGTTACGGGACAGCCTCGGGTCAGCCCCAGCATTTT.

The chain uses TRBV7-3 and TRBJ2-5, with D possibly being TRBD1 (5 bases). The CDR3 has 15 residues. With 2 bases removed from V and 0 bases from J, the gap between germline ends came to 10 bases. CDR1 is SGHTA and CDR2 is FQGTGA in the germline V gene. In DNA, the CDR3 is TGTGCCAGCAGCTTATGGGCAGGGAACCAAGAGACCCAGTACTTC. It specifies CASSLWAGNQETQYF.

This sequence joins TRBV3-1 (or the pseudogene TRBV3-2) and TRBJ2-3; 8 nucleotides agree with TRBD2. Germline CDR1 reads LGHDT; CDR2 reads YNNKEL (reference sequence). This CDR3 has 14 residues. J lost 5 bases, V lost 4 bases, and 5 bases had no gene match. CDR3 amino acids: CASSLAAGVDTQYF. The DNA for the CDR3 is TGTGCCAGCAGCCTCGCAGCGGGGGTAGATACGCAGTATTTT.

V and J are TRBV2 and TRBJ2-3; D gene ambiguous. This CDR3 region has 14 residues. Germline V gene sequence: CDR1 SNHLY, CDR2 FYNNEI. V shed 7 bases and J shed 0 bases, with 11 bases lying between them. In nucleotides, the CDR3 is TGTGCCAGCAAAGTGGCGGAAAGCACAGATACGCAGTATTTT. Its translation: CASKVAESTDTQYF.

V usage is TRBV12-3 or TRBV12-4 and J usage is TRBJ2-5; 7 bases are shared with TRBD2. CDR3 size: 13 residues. V trimming: 3 bases; J trimming: 4 bases; junction bases outside the gene matches: 2. The CDR3 loop is CASSLTSRETQYF. CDR3 nucleotides: TGTGCCAGCAGTTTGACTAGCCGAGAGACCCAGTACTTC.

The CDR3 bases are TGTGCCAGCGTGGCTAGTGGGGGGCCGGCTCTCGAAGAGACCCAGTACTTC. This gives the protein CASVASGGPALEETQYF. V gene TRBV7-9 combines with J gene TRBJ2-5; D could derive from TRBD1 or TRBD2 (6 bases each). CDR3 length equals 17 residues. The germline V and J ends were trimmed by 8 bases and 3 bases, with 25 bases remaining between them. CDR1 SEHNR and CDR2 FQNEAQ come from the germline V gene (reference sequence).

This rearrangement joins TRBV10-3 to TRBJ1-3; weak D call: TRBD1 (6 bases). V was pared by 2 bases and J by 2 bases, with 16 bases between. Germline assignment: CDR1 ENHRY and CDR2 SYGVKD. The CDR3 contains 17 residues. Here the CDR3 reads CAISEQQGLKTGNTIYF. As DNA, the CDR3 is TGTGCCATCAGTGAGCAACAGGGACTAAAAACTGGAAACACCATATATTTT.